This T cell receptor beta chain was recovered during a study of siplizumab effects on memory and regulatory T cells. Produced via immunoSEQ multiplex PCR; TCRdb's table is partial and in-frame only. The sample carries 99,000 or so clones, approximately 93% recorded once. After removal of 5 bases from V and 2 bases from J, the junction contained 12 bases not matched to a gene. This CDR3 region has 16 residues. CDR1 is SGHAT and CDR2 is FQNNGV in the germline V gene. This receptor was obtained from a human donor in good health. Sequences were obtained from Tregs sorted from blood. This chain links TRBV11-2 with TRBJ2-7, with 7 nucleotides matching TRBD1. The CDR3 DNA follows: TGTGCCAGCAGCAGAGTGACCCGGGACAGAGCCTACGAGCAGTACTTC. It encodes CASSRVTRDRAYEQYF.